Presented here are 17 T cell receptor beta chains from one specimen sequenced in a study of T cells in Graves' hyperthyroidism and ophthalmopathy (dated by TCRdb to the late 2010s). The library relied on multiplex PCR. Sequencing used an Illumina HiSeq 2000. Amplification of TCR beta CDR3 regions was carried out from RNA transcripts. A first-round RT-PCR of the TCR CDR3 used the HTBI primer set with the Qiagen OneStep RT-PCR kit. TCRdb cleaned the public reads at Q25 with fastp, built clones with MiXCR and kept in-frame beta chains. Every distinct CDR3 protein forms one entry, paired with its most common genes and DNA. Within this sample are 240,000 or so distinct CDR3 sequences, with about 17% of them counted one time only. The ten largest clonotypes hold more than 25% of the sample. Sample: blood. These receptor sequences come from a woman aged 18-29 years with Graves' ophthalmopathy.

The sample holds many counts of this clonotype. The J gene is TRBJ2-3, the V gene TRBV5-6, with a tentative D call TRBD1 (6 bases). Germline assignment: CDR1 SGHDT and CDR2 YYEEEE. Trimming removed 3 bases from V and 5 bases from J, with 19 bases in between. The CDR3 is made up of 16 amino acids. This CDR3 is CASSSRGHGLKDTQYF. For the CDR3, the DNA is TGTGCCAGCAGCTCCAGGGGACACGGTCTGAAAGATACGCAGTATTTT. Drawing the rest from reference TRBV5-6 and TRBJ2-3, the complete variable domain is DAGVTQSPTHLIKTRGQQVTLRCSPKSGHDTVSWYQQALGQGPQFIFQYYEEEERQRGNFPDRFSGHQFPNYSSELNVNALLLGDSALYLCASSSRGHGLKDTQYFGPGTRLTVL.

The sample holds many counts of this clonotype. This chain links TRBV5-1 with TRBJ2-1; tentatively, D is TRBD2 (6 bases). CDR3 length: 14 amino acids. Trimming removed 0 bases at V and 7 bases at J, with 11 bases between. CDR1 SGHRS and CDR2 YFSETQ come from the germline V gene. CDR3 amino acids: CASSLAPGVNEQFF. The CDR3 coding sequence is TGCGCCAGCAGCTTGGCCCCGGGGGTGAATGAGCAGTTCTTC.

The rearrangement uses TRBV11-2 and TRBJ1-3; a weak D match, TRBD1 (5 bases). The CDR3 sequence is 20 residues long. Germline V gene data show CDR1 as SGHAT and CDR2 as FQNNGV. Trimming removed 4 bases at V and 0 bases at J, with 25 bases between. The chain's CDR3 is CASSSSPTDRRALSGNTIYF. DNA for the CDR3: TGTGCCAGCAGCTCGTCCCCCACAGACAGAAGGGCCCTCTCTGGAAACACCATATATTTT.

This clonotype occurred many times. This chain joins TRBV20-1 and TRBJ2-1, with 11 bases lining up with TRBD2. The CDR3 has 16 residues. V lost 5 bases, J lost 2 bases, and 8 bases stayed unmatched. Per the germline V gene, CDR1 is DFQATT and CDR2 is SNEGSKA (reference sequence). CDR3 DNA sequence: TGCAGTGCTCACGGACTAGCGGGCACGACCTACAATGAGCAGTTCTTC. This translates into CSAHGLAGTTYNEQFF.

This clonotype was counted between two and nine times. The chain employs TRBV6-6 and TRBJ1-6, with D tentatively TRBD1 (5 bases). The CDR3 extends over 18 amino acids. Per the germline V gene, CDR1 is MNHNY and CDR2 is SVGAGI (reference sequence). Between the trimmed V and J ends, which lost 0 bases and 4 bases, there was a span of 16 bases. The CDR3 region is CASSYSGDTAGYNSPLHF. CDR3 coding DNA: TGTGCCAGCAGTTACTCGGGGGATACAGCTGGATATAATTCACCCCTCCACTTT.

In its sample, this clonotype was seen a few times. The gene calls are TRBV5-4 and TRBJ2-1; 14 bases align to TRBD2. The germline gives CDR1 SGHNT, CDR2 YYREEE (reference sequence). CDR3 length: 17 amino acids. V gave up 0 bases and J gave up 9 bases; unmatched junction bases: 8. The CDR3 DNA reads TGTGCCAGCAGCTTGGCCCCTAGGACTAGCGGGAGGAGTGAGCAGTTCTTC. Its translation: CASSLAPRTSGRSEQFF.

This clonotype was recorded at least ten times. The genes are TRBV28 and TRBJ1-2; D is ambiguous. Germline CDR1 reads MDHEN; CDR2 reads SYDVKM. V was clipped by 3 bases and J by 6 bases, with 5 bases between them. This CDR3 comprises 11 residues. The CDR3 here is CASSFGDGYTF. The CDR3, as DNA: TGTGCCAGCAGTTTTGGGGATGGCTACACCTTC.

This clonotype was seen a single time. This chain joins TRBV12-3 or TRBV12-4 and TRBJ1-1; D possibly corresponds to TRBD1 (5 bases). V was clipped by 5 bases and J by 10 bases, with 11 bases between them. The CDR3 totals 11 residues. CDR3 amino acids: CASSLTGGAFF. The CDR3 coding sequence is TGTGCCAGCAGTCTTACAGGCGGAGCTTTCTTT.

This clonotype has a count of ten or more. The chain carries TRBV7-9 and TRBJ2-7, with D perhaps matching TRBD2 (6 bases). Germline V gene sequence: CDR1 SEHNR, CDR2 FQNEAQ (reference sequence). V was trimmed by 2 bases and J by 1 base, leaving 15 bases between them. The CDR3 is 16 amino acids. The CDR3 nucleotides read TGTGCCAGCAGCTTACTCGGGGGTTATTCGTCCTACGAGCAGTACTTC. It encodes CASSLLGGYSSYEQYF.

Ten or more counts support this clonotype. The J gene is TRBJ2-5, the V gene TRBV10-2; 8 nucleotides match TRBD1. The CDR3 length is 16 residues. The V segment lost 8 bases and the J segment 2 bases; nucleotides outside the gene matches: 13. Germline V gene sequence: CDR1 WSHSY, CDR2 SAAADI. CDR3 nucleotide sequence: TGCGCCAGCTCCCCGGCCCCAGGACAGGGACAAGAGACCCAGTACTTC. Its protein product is CASSPAPGQGQETQYF.

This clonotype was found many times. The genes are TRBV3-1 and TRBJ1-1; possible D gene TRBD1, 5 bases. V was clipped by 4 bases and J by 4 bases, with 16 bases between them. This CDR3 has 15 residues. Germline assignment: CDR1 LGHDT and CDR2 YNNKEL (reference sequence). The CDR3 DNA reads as TGTGCCAGCAGCCTAACGGCAGGGCGGGCCACTGAAGCTTTCTTT. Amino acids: CASSLTAGRATEAFF.

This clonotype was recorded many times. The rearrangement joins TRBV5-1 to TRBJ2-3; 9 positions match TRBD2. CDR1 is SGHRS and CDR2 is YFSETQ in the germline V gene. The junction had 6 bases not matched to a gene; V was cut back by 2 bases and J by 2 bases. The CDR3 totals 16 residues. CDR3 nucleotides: TGCGCCAGCAGCTTTAGCGGGGGCCACTACACAGATACGCAGTATTTT. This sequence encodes CASSFSGGHYTDTQYF. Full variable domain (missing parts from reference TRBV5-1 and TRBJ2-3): KAGVTQTPRYLIKTRGQQVTLSCSPISGHRSVSWYQQTPGQGLQFLFEYFSETQRNKGNFPGRFSGRQFSNSRSEMNVSTLELGDSALYLCASSFSGGHYTDTQYFGPGTRLTVL.

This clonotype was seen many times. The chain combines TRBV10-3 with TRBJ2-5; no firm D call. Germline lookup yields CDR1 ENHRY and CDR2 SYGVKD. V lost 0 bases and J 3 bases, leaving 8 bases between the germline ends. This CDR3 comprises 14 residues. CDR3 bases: TGTGCCATCAGTGAGTCAGGGAAAAAAGAGACCCAGTACTTC. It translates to CAISESGKKETQYF.

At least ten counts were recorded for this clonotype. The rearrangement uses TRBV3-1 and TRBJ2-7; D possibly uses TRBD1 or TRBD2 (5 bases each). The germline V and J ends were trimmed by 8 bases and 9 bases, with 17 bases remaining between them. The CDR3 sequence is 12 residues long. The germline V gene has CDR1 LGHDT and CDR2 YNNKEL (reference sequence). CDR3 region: CASAQGPAGQYF. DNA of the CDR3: TGTGCCAGCGCCCAGGGACCTGCCGGGCAGTACTTC.

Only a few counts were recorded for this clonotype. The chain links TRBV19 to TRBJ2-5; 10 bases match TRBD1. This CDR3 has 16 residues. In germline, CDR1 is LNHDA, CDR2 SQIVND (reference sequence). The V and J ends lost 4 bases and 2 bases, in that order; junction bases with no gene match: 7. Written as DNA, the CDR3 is TGTGCCAGTAGTACGTGGCGGACAGGGGGACAAGAGACCCAGTACTTC. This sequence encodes CASSTWRTGGQETQYF.

The CDR3 loop reads CASITGQSYGYTF. As DNA, the CDR3 is TGTGCCAGCATAACTGGACAGAGCTATGGCTACACCTTC. V and J are TRBV28 and TRBJ1-2, with D perhaps matching TRBD1 (6 bases). V was cut by 7 bases and J by 4 bases, with 13 bases left in between. Germline V gene data show CDR1 as MDHEN and CDR2 as SYDVKM. This CDR3 region has 13 residues.

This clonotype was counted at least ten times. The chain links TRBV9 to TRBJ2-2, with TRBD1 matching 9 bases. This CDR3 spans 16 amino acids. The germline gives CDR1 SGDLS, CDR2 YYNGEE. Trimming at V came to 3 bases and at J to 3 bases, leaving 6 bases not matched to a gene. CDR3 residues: CASSENRGLDTGELFF. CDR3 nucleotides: TGTGCCAGCAGCGAGAACAGGGGGCTGGACACCGGGGAGCTGTTTTTT.